These T cell receptor beta chains were read from a single sample in a study of CD8+ T cells in alopecia areata. The assay was immunoSEQ multiplex PCR, and TCRdb's table has in-frame clones only and misses some. This sample has fewer than 110,000 clones; 55% to 75% occur once, and the top ten carry about a sixth. Sequences were derived from CD8+ T cells sorted from blood, sampled between weeks 55 and 65, from a patient treated with tofacitinib. These receptors all come from a human donor with alopecia areata. The CDR3 runs from the conserved cysteine through the conserved F or W. The D gene is left open where the match is weak. Clone size appears in some rows only: once, few, many, or a class for an expanded clone.

J gene	clone size	D gene	V gene	CDR3 protein	CDR3 DNA
TRBJ2-1	-	TRBD2	TRBV2	CASSRASLAGKYNEQFF	TGTGCCAGCAGCAGAGCCTCACTAGCGGGGAAATACAATGAGCAGTTCTTC
TRBJ1-5	-	TRBD1	TRBV5-1	CASSWGTGNNQPQHF	TGCGCCAGCAGCTGGGGGACAGGGAACAATCAGCCCCAGCATTTT
TRBJ1-1	-	-	TRBV13	CASSLGEAEAFF	TGTGCCAGCAGCTTAGGAGAGGCTGAAGCTTTCTTT
TRBJ2-1	-	-	TRBV6-1	CASRGWYNEQFF	TGTGCCAGCAGGGGATGGTACAATGAGCAGTTCTTC
TRBJ2-7	once	-	TRBV10-1	CASSPQGNEQYF	TGCGCCAGCAGCCCGCAGGGTAACGAGCAGTACTTC
TRBJ2-3	few	TRBD1	TRBV6-6	CASSYADRPTDTQYF	TGTGCCAGCAGTTACGCGGACAGGCCCACAGATACGCAGTATTTT
TRBJ1-4	-	-	TRBV7-9	CASSFQTTNEKLFF	TGTGCCAGCAGCTTCCAAACAACTAATGAAAAACTGTTTTTT
TRBJ2-5	-	-	TRBV27	CASSLFVGETQYF	TGTGCCAGCAGTTTATTCGTCGGAGAGACCCAGTACTTC
TRBJ1-1	-	-	TRBV4-1	CASSQAQTNTEAFF	TGCGCCAGCAGCCAAGCACAGACGAACACTGAAGCTTTCTTT
TRBJ2-3	few	-	TRBV11-2	CASSLGYQAADRQYF	TGTGCCAGCAGCTTAGGGTACCAGGCGGCCGACAGGCAGTATTTT
TRBJ1-6	once	-	TRBV2	CASSGQRTNNSPLHF	TGTGCCAGCAGTGGACAGAGAACGAATAATTCACCCCTCCACTTT
TRBJ2-1	-	TRBD2	TRBV15	CATSLRLAGGDEQFF	TGTGCCACCAGCCTCCGACTAGCGGGGGGGGATGAGCAGTTCTTC
TRBJ1-2	few	-	TRBV5-1	CASTTGGGGYTF	TGCGCCAGTACCACCGGGGGGGGCGGCTACACCTTC
TRBJ2-1	few	-	TRBV4-1	CASSHLAYEQFF	TGCGCCAGCAGCCACCTCGCGTATGAGCAGTTCTTC
TRBJ2-7	-	-	TRBV6-1	CASLLGNYEQYF	TGTGCCAGCCTCCTGGGGAACTACGAGCAGTACTTC
TRBJ1-2	-	-	TRBV7-9	CASSPGTYGYTF	TGTGCCAGCAGCCCCGGGACCTATGGCTACACCTTC
TRBJ1-1	-	TRBD1	TRBV18	CASSPQGGGTHTEAFF	TGTGCCAGCTCACCCCAGGGGGGGGGAACACACACTGAAGCTTTCTTT
TRBJ1-4	-	-	TRBV6-5	CASSYLGRTNEKLFF	TGTGCCAGCAGTTACTTGGGGCGGACTAATGAAAAACTGTTTTTT
TRBJ1-5	-	-	TRBV27	CASTSGGNQPQHF	TGTGCCAGCACCTCGGGCGGGAATCAGCCCCAGCATTTT
TRBJ2-5	few	TRBD1	TRBV7-6	CASSSWTGQETQYF	TGTGCCAGCAGCTCCTGGACAGGCCAAGAGACCCAGTACTTC
TRBJ1-1	few	-	TRBV18	CASSSPGVDTEAFF	TGTGCCAGCTCATCCCCGGGGGTCGACACTGAAGCTTTCTTT
TRBJ2-1	-	-	TRBV27	CASSYNRREQFF	TGTGCCAGCAGCTACAACCGAAGAGAGCAGTTCTTC
TRBJ1-4	few	TRBD1	TRBV5-6	CASSREGASEKLFF	TGTGCCAGCAGCAGGGAGGGGGCGAGCGAAAAACTGTTTTTT
TRBJ1-5	-	-	TRBV10-2	CASSDRVGPGGNQPQHF	TGCGCCAGCAGTGATCGAGTAGGACCTGGGGGCAATCAGCCCCAGCATTTT
TRBJ2-7	-	-	TRBV5-1	CASSGGYEQYF	TGCGCCAGCAGCGGGGGGTACGAGCAGTACTTC
TRBJ1-2	-	-	TRBV5-6	CASSPGSNLKGYTF	TGTGCCAGCAGCCCGGGGTCGAACCTGAAGGGCTACACCTTC
TRBJ2-3	-	-	TRBV6-6	CASTSDRLSTDTQYF	TGTGCCAGCACTTCGGACAGACTTAGCACAGATACGCAGTATTTT